Below are 9 T cell receptor beta chains sequenced from a single sample in a study of blood T cell repertoires in COVID-19. This table comes from immunoSEQ multiplex PCR, and its TCRdb copy is limited to in-frame clones, with some not included. The sample yields approximately 210,000 clones, roughly four fifths seen once. Sequenced sample: peripheral blood. The receptors here all came from a woman at least 80 years old with COVID-19, enrolled during active disease.

The rearrangement links TRBV4-1 to TRBJ1-1, with 8 bases fitting TRBD1. This CDR3 region has 14 residues. CDR1 is MGHRA and CDR2 is YSYEKL in the germline V gene. The V and J ends lost 4 bases and 2 bases, in that order; junction bases with no gene match: 3. In DNA form, the CDR3 reads TGCGCCAGCAGCCCTCAGGGGGCTAACACTGAAGCTTTCTTT. Translated: CASSPQGANTEAFF.

The rearrangement uses TRBV25-1 and TRBJ1-1; the match to TRBD1 covers 8 bases. Germline V CDR1 and CDR2: MGHDK, SYGVNS. Trimming took 6 bases from V and 8 from J; bases not matched to a gene: 8. CDR3 size: 13 residues. The CDR3 region has the DNA TGTGCCAGCAGCTCCCGGGACAGGTTAGAAGCTTTCTTT. This codes for CASSSRDRLEAFF.

CDR3 residues: CASSFLGVGELFF. DNA for the CDR3: TGTGCCAGCAGCTTCCTAGGGGTCGGGGAGCTGTTTTTT. The genes are TRBV27 and TRBJ2-2; perhaps TRBD1 as D (5 bases). V was pared by 6 bases and J by 7 bases, with 12 bases between. Germline CDR1 and CDR2: MNHEY and SMNVEV (reference sequence). There are 13 residues in the CDR3.

The rearrangement links TRBV7-9 to TRBJ1-2; no clear D gene. This CDR3 is built from 12 residues. The germline V gene encodes CDR1 SEHNR and CDR2 FQNEAQ (reference sequence). V was trimmed by 4 bases and J by 6 bases, leaving 9 bases between them. The CDR3 is CASSSHGDGYTF. The DNA for the CDR3 is TGTGCCAGCAGCTCACACGGGGATGGCTACACCTTC.

This clone was found once. The rearrangement joins TRBV3-1 (or the pseudogene TRBV3-2) to TRBJ2-1; 10 bases are a match to TRBD2. V gave up 6 bases and J gave up 6 bases; unmatched junction bases: 8. The CDR3 has 15 amino acids. Germline V CDR1 and CDR2: LGHDT, YNNKEL (reference sequence). In nucleotides, the CDR3 is TGTGCCAGCAGTCCTAGCGGGAGTAGGGTCAATGAGCAGTTCTTC. Encoded protein: CASSPSGSRVNEQFF.

The rearrangement links TRBV27 to TRBJ1-4; no firm D call. The V end lost 2 bases, the J end lost 8 bases, and 15 bases lay between the germline ends. The germline gives CDR1 MNHEY, CDR2 SMNVEV (reference sequence). The length of the CDR3 is 15 residues. CDR3 sequence: CASSLVPGLSEKLFF. The CDR3 bases are TGTGCCAGCAGTTTAGTTCCGGGGTTGTCCGAAAAACTGTTTTTT.

The chain carries TRBV14 and TRBJ2-2; 9 nucleotides line up with TRBD1. J lost 4 bases, V lost 5 bases, and 5 bases had no gene match. Germline V gene lookup returns CDR1 SGHDN and CDR2 FVKESK. The CDR3 is made up of 15 amino acids. DNA of the CDR3: TGTGCCAGCAGCGGAAACAGGGGGCTCACCGGGGAGCTGTTTTTT. Translating it yields CASSGNRGLTGELFF.

The genes are TRBV11-2 and TRBJ2-1; 11 nucleotides line up with TRBD2. V lost 3 bases, J lost 5 bases, and 3 bases stayed unmatched. This CDR3 spans 15 amino acids. CDR1 is SGHAT, CDR2 FQNNGV, per germline. The CDR3 sequence is CASSLIAGGNNEQFF. DNA for the CDR3: TGTGCCAGCAGCTTGATAGCGGGGGGGAACAATGAGCAGTTCTTC.

The rearrangement joins TRBV5-1 to TRBJ1-1; a possible D gene is TRBD1 (5 bases). Trimming removed 2 bases from V and 2 bases from J, with 10 bases in between. The CDR3 sequence is 14 residues long. Germline CDR1 reads SGHRS; CDR2 reads YFSETQ. CDR3 DNA sequence: TGCGCCAGCAGCTTCACGCAGGGAAACACTGAAGCTTTCTTT. Amino acid sequence: CASSFTQGNTEAFF.